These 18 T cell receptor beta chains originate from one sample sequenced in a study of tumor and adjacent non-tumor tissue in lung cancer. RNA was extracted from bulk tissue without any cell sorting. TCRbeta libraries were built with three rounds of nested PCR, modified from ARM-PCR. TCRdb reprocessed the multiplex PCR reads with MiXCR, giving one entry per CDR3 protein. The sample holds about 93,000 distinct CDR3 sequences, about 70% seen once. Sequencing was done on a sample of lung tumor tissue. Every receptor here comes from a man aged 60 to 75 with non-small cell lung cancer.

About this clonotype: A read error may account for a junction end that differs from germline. The CDR3 region is CNARQQEIQYF. The CDR3 DNA is TGCAATGCTAGGCAACAAGAGATCCAGTACTTC. V usage is TRBV20-1 and J usage is TRBJ2-5; unclear D gene. The CDR3 length is 11 residues. Germline-derived CDR1 and CDR2 are DFQATT and SNEGSKA (reference sequence).

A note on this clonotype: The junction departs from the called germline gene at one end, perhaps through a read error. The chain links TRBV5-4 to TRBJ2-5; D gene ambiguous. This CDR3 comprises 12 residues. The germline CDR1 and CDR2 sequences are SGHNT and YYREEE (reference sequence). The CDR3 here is CASSLPQETPYF. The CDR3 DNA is TGTGCCAGCAGCTTGCCGCAGGAGACCCCGTACTTT.

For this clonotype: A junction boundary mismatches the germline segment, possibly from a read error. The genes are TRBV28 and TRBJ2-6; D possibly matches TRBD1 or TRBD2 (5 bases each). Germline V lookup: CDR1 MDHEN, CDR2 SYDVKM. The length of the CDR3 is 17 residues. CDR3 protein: CASSLTPAVTGAIVLTF. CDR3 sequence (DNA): TGTGCCAGCAGTCTCACCCCAGCGGTAACTGGGGCCATCGTCCTGACTTTC.

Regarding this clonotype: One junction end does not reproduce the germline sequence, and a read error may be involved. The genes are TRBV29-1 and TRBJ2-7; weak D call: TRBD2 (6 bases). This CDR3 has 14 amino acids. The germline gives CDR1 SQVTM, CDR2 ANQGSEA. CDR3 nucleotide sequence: TGCAGCGCTGGACGGACTACGGGTGGGGACGAACAGTACTTC. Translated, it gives CSAGRTTGGDEQYF.

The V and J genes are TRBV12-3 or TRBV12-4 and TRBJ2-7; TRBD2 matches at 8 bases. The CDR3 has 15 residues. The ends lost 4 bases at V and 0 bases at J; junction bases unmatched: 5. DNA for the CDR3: TGTGCCAGCAGTTATGACCTAGCGGGCTCCTACGAGCAGTACTTC. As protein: CASSYDLAGSYEQYF.

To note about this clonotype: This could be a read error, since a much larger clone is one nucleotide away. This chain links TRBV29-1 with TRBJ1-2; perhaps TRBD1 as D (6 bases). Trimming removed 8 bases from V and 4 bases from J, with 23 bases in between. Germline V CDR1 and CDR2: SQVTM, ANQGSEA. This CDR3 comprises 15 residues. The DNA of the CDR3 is TGCAGCCTTGGCGCCGAGACAGGTTCCCTCTATGGCTACACCTTC. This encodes CSLGAETGSLYGYTF.

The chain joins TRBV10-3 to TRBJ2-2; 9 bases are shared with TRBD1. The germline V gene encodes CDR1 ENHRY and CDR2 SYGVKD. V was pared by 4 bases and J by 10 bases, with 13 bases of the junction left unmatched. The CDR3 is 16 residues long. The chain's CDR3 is CAISAGTGSNTVELFF. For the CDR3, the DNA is TGTGCCATCAGTGCCGGGACAGGGAGTAACACTGTGGAGCTGTTTTTT.

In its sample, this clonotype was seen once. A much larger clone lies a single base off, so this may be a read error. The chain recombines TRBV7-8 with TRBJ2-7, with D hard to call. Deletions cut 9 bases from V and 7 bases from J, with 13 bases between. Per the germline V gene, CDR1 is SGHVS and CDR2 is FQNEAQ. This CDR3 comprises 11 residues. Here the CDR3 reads CARSLRTEQYF. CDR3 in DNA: TGTGCCAGGAGCCTCCGGACGGAGCAGTACTTC. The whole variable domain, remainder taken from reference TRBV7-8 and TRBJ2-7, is GAGVSQSPRYKVAKRGQDVALRCDPISGHVSLFWYQQALGQGPEFLTYFQNEAQLDKSGLPSDRFFAERPEGSVSTLKIQRTQQEDSAVYLCARSLRTEQYFGPGTRLTVT.

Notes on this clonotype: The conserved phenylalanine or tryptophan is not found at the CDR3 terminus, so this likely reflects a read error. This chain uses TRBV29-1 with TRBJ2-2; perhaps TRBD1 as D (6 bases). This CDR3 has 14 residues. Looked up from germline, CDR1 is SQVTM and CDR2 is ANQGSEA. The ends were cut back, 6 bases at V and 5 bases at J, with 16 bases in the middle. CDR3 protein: CSVGTGTQTGELFL. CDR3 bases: TGCAGCGTAGGCACCGGGACACAGACCGGGGAGCTGTTTCTT.

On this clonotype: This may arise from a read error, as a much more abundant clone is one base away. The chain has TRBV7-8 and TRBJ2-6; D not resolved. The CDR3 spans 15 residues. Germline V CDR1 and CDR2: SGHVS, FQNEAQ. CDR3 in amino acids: CDSSSGVSGANVLTF. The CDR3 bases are TGTGACAGCAGCTCGGGTGTCTCTGGGGCCAACGTCCTGACTTTC.

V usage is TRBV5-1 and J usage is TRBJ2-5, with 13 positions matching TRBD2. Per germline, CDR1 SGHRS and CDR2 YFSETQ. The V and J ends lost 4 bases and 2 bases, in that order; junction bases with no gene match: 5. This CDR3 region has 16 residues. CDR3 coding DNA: TGCGCCAGCAGCAGGGGACTAGCGGGGCTACAAGAGACCCAGTACTTC. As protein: CASSRGLAGLQETQYF.

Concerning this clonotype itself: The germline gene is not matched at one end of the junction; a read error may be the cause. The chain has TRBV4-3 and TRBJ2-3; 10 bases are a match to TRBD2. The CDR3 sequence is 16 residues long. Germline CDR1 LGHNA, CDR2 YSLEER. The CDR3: CASSQDASGSTHTQYF. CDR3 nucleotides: TGCGCCAGCAGCCAAGATGCTAGCGGGAGCACACATACGCAGTATTTT.

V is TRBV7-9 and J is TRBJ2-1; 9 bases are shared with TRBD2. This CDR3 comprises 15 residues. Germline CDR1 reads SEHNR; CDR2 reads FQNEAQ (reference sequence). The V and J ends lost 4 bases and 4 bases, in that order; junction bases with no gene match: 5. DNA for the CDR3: TGTGCCAGCAGCTCGACTAGCGGAGCTTACAATGAGCAGTTCTTC. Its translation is CASSSTSGAYNEQFF.

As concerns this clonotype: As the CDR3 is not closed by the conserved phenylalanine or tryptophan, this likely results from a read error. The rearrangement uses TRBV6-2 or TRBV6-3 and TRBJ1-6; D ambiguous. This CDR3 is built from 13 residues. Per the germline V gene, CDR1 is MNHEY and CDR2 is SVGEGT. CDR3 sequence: CASSGPNNSPLHL. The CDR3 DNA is TGTGCCAGCTCCGGGCCCAATAATTCACCTCTCCACCTT.

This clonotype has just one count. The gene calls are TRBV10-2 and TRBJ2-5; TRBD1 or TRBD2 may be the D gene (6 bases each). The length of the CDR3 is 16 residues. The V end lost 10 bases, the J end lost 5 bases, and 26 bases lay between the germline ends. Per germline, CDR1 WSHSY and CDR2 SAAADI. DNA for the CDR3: TGCGCCACACAGGGAGGTGCAACAAGGGGTGGGGAGACCCAGTACTTC. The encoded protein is CATQGGATRGGETQYF.

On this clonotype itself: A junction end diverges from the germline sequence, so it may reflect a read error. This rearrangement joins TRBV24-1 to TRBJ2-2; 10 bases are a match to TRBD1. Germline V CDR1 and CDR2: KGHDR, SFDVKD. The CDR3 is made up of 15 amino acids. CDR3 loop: CAARPGQGLLRELFF. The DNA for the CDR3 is TGTGCCGCCAGACCGGGACAGGGGCTTCTCCGGGAGCTGTTTTTT.

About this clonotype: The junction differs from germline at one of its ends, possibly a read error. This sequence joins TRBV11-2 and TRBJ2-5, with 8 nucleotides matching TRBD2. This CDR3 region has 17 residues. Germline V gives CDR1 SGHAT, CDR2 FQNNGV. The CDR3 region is CANSLGGRGALRETQNF. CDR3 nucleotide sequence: TGTGCCAACAGCTTAGGCGGGCGGGGGGCCTTAAGAGAGACCCAGAACTTT. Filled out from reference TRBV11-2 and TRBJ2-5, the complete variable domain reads EAGVAQSPRYKIIEKRQSVAFWCNPISGHATLYWYQQILGQGPKLLIQFQNNGVVDDSQLPKDRFSAERLKGVDSTLKIQPAKLEDSAVYLCANSLGGRGALRETQNFGPGTRLLVL.

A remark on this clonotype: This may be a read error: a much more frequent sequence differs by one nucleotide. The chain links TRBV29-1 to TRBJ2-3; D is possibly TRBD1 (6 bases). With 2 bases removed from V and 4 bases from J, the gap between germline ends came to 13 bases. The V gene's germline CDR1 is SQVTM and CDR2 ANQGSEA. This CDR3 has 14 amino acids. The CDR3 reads CSVETGMSADTQYF. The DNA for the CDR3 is TGCAGCGTTGAAACAGGGATGAGCGCAGATACGCAGTATTTT.